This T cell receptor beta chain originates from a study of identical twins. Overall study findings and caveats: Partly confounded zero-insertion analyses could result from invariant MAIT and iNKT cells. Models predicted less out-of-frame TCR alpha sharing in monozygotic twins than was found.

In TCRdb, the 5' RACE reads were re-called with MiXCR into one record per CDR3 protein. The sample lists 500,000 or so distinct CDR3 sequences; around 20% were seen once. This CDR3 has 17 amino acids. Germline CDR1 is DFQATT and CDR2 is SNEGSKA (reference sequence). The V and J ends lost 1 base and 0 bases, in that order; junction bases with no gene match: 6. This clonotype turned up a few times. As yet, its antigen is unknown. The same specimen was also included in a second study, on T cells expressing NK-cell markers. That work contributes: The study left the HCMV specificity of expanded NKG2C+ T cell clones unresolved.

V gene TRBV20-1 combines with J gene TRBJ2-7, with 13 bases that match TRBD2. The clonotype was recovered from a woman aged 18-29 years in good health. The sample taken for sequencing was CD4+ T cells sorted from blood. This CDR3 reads CSARALLAGGISYEQYF. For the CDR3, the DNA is TGCAGTGCTAGAGCCCTACTAGCGGGGGGGATCTCCTACGAGCAGTACTTC.